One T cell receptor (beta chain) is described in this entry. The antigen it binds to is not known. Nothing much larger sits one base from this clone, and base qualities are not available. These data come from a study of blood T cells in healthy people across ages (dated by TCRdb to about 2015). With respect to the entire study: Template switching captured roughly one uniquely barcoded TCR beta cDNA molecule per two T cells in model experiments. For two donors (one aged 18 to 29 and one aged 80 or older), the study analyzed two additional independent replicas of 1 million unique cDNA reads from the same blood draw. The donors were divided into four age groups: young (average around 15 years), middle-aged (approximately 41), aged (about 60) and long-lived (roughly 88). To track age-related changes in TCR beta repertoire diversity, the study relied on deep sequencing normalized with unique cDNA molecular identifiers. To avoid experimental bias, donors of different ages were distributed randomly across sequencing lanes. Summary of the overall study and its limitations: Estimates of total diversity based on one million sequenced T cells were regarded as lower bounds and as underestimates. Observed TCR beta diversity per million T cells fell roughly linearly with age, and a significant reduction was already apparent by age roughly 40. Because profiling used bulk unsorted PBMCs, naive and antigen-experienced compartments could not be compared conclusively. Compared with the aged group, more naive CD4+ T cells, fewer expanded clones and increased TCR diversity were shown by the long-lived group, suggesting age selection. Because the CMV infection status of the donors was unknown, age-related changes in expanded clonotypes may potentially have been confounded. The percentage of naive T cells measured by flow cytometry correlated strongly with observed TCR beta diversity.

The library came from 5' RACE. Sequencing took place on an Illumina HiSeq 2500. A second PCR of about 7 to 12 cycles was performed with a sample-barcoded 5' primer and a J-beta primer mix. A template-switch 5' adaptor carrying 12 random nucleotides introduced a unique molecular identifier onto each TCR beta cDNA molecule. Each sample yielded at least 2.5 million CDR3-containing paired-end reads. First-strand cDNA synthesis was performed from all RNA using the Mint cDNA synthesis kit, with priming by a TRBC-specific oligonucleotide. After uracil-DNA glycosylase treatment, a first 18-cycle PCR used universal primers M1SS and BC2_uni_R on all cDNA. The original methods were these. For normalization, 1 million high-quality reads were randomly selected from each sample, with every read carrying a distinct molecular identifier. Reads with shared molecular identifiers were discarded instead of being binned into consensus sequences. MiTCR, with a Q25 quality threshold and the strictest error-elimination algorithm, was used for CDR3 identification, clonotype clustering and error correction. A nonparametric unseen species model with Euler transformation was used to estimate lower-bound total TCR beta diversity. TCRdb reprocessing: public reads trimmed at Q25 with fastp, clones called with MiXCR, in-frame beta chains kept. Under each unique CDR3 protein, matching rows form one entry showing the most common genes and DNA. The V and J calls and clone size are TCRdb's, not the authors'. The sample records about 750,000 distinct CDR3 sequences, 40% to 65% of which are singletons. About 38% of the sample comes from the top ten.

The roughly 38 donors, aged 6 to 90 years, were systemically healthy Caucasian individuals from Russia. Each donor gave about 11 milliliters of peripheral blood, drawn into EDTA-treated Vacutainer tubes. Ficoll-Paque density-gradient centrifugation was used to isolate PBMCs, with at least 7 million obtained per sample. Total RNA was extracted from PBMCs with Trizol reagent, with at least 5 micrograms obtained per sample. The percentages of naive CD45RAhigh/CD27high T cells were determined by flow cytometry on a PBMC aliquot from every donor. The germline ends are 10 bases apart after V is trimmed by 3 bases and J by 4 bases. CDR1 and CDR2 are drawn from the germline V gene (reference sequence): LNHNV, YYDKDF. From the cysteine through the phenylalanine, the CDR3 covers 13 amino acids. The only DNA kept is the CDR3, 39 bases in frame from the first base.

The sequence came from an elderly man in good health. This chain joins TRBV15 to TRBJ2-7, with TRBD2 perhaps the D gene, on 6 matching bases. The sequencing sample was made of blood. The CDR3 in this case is CATSRGSGYEQYF. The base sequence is TGTGCCACCAGCAGGGGTAGCGGTTACGAGCAGTACTTC.